This TCR beta chain was found in a study of T cells in localized non-small cell lung cancer. Overall study findings and caveats: Of the top 100 tumor clones, median around 55 were in adjacent lung, more than 25 among its top 100. The tumor had only one region sequenced, so heterogeneity remains possible. In uninvolved adjacent lung, T cell clonality reached its highest value, exceeding tumor.

Comment on this clone: What it recognizes is unknown.

Repertoires were generated with immunoSEQ multiplex PCR, while TCRdb's copy carries only in-frame clones and drops some. The repertoire holds roughly 76,000 clones, with roughly 80% as singletons. The CDR3 consists of 15 residues. The germline gives CDR1 SGHKS, CDR2 YYEKEE (reference sequence). V was shortened by 4 bases and J by 0 bases, with 13 bases between the two germline ends. Specimen: PBMCs, collected before any cancer treatment. This receptor was obtained from a man aged 40-75 years with stage II squamous cell lung carcinoma. This chain links TRBV5-5 with TRBJ1-1, with TRBD1 as a possible D gene (6 bases). In DNA, the CDR3 is TGTGCCAGCAGCACCTCGACAGGATTGAACACTGAAGCTTTCTTT. Translation gives CASSTSTGLNTEAFF.